This record covers a single TCR beta chain. Using immunoSEQ multiplex PCR, the repertoire was profiled, and TCRdb retains in-frame clones only, with some absent. Of around 150,000 clones in the sample, roughly 90% were seen once. The data were obtained in a study of blood T cell repertoires in COVID-19. This CDR3 region has 17 residues. Trimming cost V 6 bases and J 0 bases, with 18 bases left between them. Germline V gives CDR1 LNHDA, CDR2 SQIVND (reference sequence). V gene TRBV19 combines with J gene TRBJ2-1; a weak D match, TRBD2 (5 bases). The receptor's source is a man aged 25 to 40 with COVID-19, enrolled during active disease. Sequencing was carried out using peripheral blood. The CDR3: CASSPEERRGSYNEQFF. The CDR3 DNA reads as TGTGCCAGTAGCCCCGAGGAGCGGAGAGGCTCCTACAATGAGCAGTTCTTC.